The TCR beta chain described here comes from a study of cytomegalovirus exposure and HLA in healthy donors. Study-wide points: Relative to equally common others, HLA-associated TCR beta chains showed greater clonal expansion in a later analysis. Excluded: some indistinguishable V segments such as TRBV6-2 and TRBV6-3.

Comment on this clone: Its antigen is as yet unknown.

The donors were healthy bone marrow donors. The CDR3 sequence is 13 residues long. Looked up from germline, CDR1 is SGHNT and CDR2 is YYREEE (reference sequence). With 4 bases removed from V and 5 bases from J, the gap between germline ends came to 12 bases. Primers for the PCR totalled 60 Vbeta and 13 Jbeta. Sequencing used immunoSEQ multiplex PCR; TCRdb keeps in-frame clones, though not all of them. In the table there are about 80,000 clones, 62% of which are singletons. The receptor comes from a male donor in good health and CMV-seropositive. The sample comprised PBMCs. The chain carries TRBV5-4 and TRBJ2-5; D remains ambiguous. The CDR3 sequence is CASSPPSQETQYF. In nucleotides, the CDR3 is TGTGCCAGCAGCCCCCCTAGTCAGGAGACCCAGTACTTC.